Here is one T cell receptor beta chain with its context. What it binds is not known. One end of the junction is discordant with germline, which a read error may explain. The CDR3 totals 13 residues. Germline values: CDR1 SQVTM, CDR2 ANQGSEA. The assay was immunoSEQ multiplex PCR, and TCRdb's table has in-frame clones only and misses some. The sample shows about 150,000 clones, over 90% of them seen only once. This sample stems from a study of T cell responses to AZD1222 COVID-19 vaccine. Findings and limits, study-wide: Across the whole spike, CD4 TCRs peaked at regions 160-218 and 743-854. Among the donors, most were white British and more were female, and clonal diversity was possibly underestimated.

This receptor was obtained from an adult in good health. This chain links TRBV29-1 with TRBJ2-7; 7 nucleotides agree with TRBD1. The sequenced sample was peripheral blood, obtained on day 0 of AZD1222 vaccination. DNA for the CDR3: TGCAGCGCTGAAACAGGGGACTCCTACGAGCAGTACTTC. It specifies CSAETGDSYEQYF.